The 26 T cell receptor beta chains presented below share a single source sample, sequenced in a study of T cell repertoires in cytomegalovirus infection. TCRdb processed the reads anew with MiXCR; each CDR3 protein has one entry. The table lists almost 500,000 distinct CDR3 sequences, about 10% of them singletons. The sequencing input was PBMCs. These receptors all come from a human donor in good health (CMV status not recorded). Some clones in this sample may be carry-over from other donors' samples.

This clonotype has ten or more counts. This chain links TRBV29-1 with TRBJ2-1; D gene ambiguous. The V end was cut by 7 bases, the J end by 12 bases, with 16 bases between. The V gene's germline CDR1 is SQVTM and CDR2 ANQGSEA. The CDR3 is 11 amino acids. The CDR3 sequence is CSAPTALGQFF. The CDR3 coding sequence is TGCAGCGCTCCGACGGCGCTCGGGCAGTTCTTC.

Many counts were recorded for this clonotype. The chain carries TRBV29-1 and TRBJ2-2; D remains unclear. The CDR3 runs to 13 residues. Trimming cost V 3 bases and J 5 bases, with 10 bases left between them. Germline V gene sequence: CDR1 SQVTM, CDR2 ANQGSEA. The CDR3 DNA reads TGCAGCGTTGATAGGCAGGAAACCGGGGAGCTGTTTTTT. Protein sequence: CSVDRQETGELFF.

This clonotype was picked up a small number of times. The rearrangement joins TRBV28 to TRBJ2-1; TRBD2 aligns across 8 bases. Germline-derived CDR1 and CDR2 are MDHEN and SYDVKM. The CDR3 spans 15 residues. After removal of 7 bases from V and 1 base from J, the junction contained 6 bases not matched to a gene. The CDR3 DNA reads as TGTGCCAGCAACTCGGGAGGGCCTTCCTACAATGAGCAGTTCTTC. Encoded protein: CASNSGGPSYNEQFF.

This clonotype was seen many times. The V call is TRBV5-1, the J call TRBJ1-2, with unresolved D. The CDR3 consists of 13 residues. Germline V lookup: CDR1 SGHRS, CDR2 YFSETQ. Deletions cut 0 bases from V and 6 bases from J, with 9 bases between. The CDR3 here is CASSLEGLDGYTF. CDR3 nucleotides: TGCGCCAGCAGCTTGGAGGGTCTGGATGGCTACACCTTC.

The chain carries TRBV20-1 and TRBJ2-6, with D perhaps matching TRBD2 (6 bases). Trimming left V 0 bases short and J 0 bases short, with 12 bases between. The germline V gene has CDR1 DFQATT and CDR2 SNEGSKA (reference sequence). The CDR3 is made up of 17 amino acids. CDR3 DNA: TGCAGTGCTAGAGAATTGGAGGGTCACTCTGGGGCCAACGTCCTGACTTTC. Its protein product is CSARELEGHSGANVLTF.

J is TRBJ1-5 and V is TRBV20-1; TRBD1 matches at 9 bases. Per germline, CDR1 DFQATT and CDR2 SNEGSKA (reference sequence). The V gene end was trimmed by 0 bases and the J gene end by 5 bases; junction bases not matched to a gene: 5. CDR3 length equals 15 residues. The CDR3 DNA sequence: TGCAGTGCTAGAGAGGGACAGGGAGGAGATCAGCCCCAGCATTTT. It is translated as CSAREGQGGDQPQHF.

This clonotype has just a few counts. The V gene is TRBV11-2, the J gene TRBJ2-5, with 10 positions matching TRBD1. The V segment lost 6 bases and the J segment 5 bases; nucleotides outside the gene matches: 9. The CDR3 sequence is 15 residues long. The germline V gene encodes CDR1 SGHAT and CDR2 FQNNGV. The DNA for the CDR3 is TGTGCCAGCAGAAAACGACAGGGGGCTCGTGAGACCCAGTACTTC. The encoded protein is CASRKRQGARETQYF.

The chain recombines TRBV11-2 with TRBJ1-3; D possibly corresponds to TRBD1 (5 bases). Deletions cut 5 bases from V and 3 bases from J, with 26 bases between. Germline-derived CDR1 and CDR2 are SGHAT and FQNNGV. This CDR3 spans 19 amino acids. The DNA for the CDR3 is TGTGCCAGCAGCCTTCGGGGGACCTCCCTAAAATCGGGTGGAAACACCATATATTTT. Amino acid sequence: CASSLRGTSLKSGGNTIYF.

Only a few counts were recorded for this clonotype. V gene TRBV24-1 combines with J gene TRBJ2-5, with TRBD1 matching 7 bases. The CDR3 has 16 residues. V shed 3 bases, J shed 2 bases, and the junction held 8 bases outside the gene matches. Germline V gene data show CDR1 as KGHDR and CDR2 as SFDVKD. As DNA, the CDR3 is TGTGCCACCAGTGATGCGAAACAGGGGATACAAGAGACCCAGTACTTC. It yields the protein CATSDAKQGIQETQYF.

This clonotype has only one observation. The chain recombines TRBV5-8 with TRBJ1-1, with D unclear. V lost 0 bases, J lost 1 base, and 10 bases lay in between. Looked up from germline, CDR1 is SGHTS and CDR2 is YDEGEE. CDR3 length: 15 amino acids. The CDR3 region is CASSLGRLPNTEAFF. CDR3 DNA sequence: TGTGCCAGCAGCTTGGGACGCCTCCCGAACACTGAAGCTTTCTTT.

This clonotype was found many times. This chain uses TRBV4-1 with TRBJ2-7, with TRBD1 as a possible D gene (6 bases). V lost 1 base and J 3 bases, leaving 13 bases between the germline ends. Germline-derived CDR1 and CDR2 are MGHRA and YSYEKL. The CDR3 contains 15 residues. CDR3 sequence reads: CASSQVLRGNYEQYF. The CDR3 DNA is TGCGCCAGCAGCCAAGTCCTCAGGGGAAACTACGAGCAGTACTTC.

About this clonotype itself: One end of the junction does not line up with germline, which may come from a read error. The chain combines TRBV15 with TRBJ1-5; no clear D gene. CDR1 and CDR2 from the germline V gene are LNHNV and YYDKDF (reference sequence). This CDR3 is 16 amino acids long. DNA for the CDR3: TGTGCCACCAGCAGAGATCGAGGGTATAGCAATCAGCCCCGGCATTTT. It translates to CATSRDRGYSNQPRHF.

This clonotype was seen many times. The rearrangement joins TRBV7-9 to TRBJ1-2; TRBD1 might be the D (6 bases). Trimming removed 6 bases at V and 5 bases at J, with 19 bases between. The CDR3 is made up of 15 amino acids. The germline gives CDR1 SEHNR, CDR2 FQNEAQ (reference sequence). In DNA, the CDR3 is TGTGCCAGCAGTAACGCAGGGGCCGGGAAGTATGGCTACACCTTC. Translated, it gives CASSNAGAGKYGYTF.

This clonotype appeared many times. V usage is TRBV18 and J usage is TRBJ1-4; tentatively, D is TRBD1 (5 bases). CDR3 length: 16 amino acids. Germline V gene data show CDR1 as KGHSH and CDR2 as LQKENI. V was trimmed by 3 bases and J by 0 bases, leaving 11 bases between them. The CDR3 sequence is CASSPRQKSTNEKLFF. CDR3 in DNA: TGTGCCAGCTCACCTCGACAGAAATCAACTAATGAAAAACTGTTTTTT.

This clonotype was recorded many times. The V gene is TRBV20-1, the J gene TRBJ2-1; TRBD2 matches at 11 bases. The V gene's germline CDR1 is DFQATT and CDR2 SNEGSKA (reference sequence). Trimming at V came to 6 bases and at J to 2 bases, leaving 6 bases not matched to a gene. The CDR3 has 15 amino acids. CDR3 protein: CSAEGLADAYNEQFF. CDR3 nucleotide sequence: TGCAGTGCCGAGGGACTAGCGGATGCCTACAATGAGCAGTTCTTC.

This clonotype was seen ten or more times. The chain joins TRBV10-1 to TRBJ2-7; possible D gene TRBD2, 7 bases. The V gene lost 5 bases and the J gene lost 0 bases, with 14 bases spanning the gap. The CDR3 has 15 amino acids. CDR1 and CDR2 (germline): WNHNN, SYGVQD (reference sequence). CDR3 region: CASSPGEGSSYEQYF. CDR3 bases: TGCGCCAGCAGTCCAGGGGAGGGGAGCTCCTACGAGCAGTACTTC.

This clonotype was observed many times. The chain employs TRBV5-1 and TRBJ2-5; 12 positions match TRBD1. V lost 3 bases, J lost 6 bases, and 3 bases stayed unmatched. Germline V gives CDR1 SGHRS, CDR2 YFSETQ. This CDR3 has 14 amino acids. The CDR3 spells CASSSGQGAKTQYF. The CDR3 region has the DNA TGCGCCAGCAGCTCGGGACAGGGGGCCAAGACCCAGTACTTC.

There are a few counts of this clonotype. The V call is TRBV30, the J call TRBJ2-5, with a tentative D call TRBD2 (6 bases). The CDR3 loop spans 17 amino acids. Trimming shortened V by 0 bases and J by 5 bases, and 22 bases separated the two germline ends. Germline CDR1 reads GTSNPN; CDR2 reads SVGIG (reference sequence). The CDR3 loop reads CAWSVLSAGIRGETQYF. In DNA, the CDR3 is TGTGCCTGGAGTGTCCTCTCGGCGGGAATCCGTGGGGAGACCCAGTACTTC.

The chain couples TRBV19 to TRBJ1-3; a weak D match, TRBD1 (6 bases). The length of the CDR3 is 15 residues. From germline, CDR1 is LNHDA and CDR2 SQIVND (reference sequence). Trimming stripped 6 bases from V and 4 bases from J, with 16 bases between. CDR3: CASSSDRFDGNTIYF. The CDR3 nucleotides are TGTGCCAGTAGCTCGGACAGATTCGACGGAAACACCATATATTTT. Full variable domain (remainder filled in from reference TRBV19 and TRBJ1-3): DGGITQSPKYLFRKEGQNVTLSCEQNLNHDAMYWYRQDPGQGLRLIYYSQIVNDFQKGDIAEGYSVSREKKESFPLTVTSAQKNPTAFYLCASSSDRFDGNTIYFGEGSWLTVV.

In this sample, this clonotype turned up a few times. The chain combines TRBV6-6 with TRBJ1-3; D uncertain. The germline V and J ends were trimmed by 2 bases and 0 bases, with 11 bases remaining between them. CDR3 length: 16 residues. Per germline, CDR1 MNHNY and CDR2 SVGAGI (reference sequence). The CDR3 loop is CASSYQRQSSGNTIYF. CDR3 coding DNA: TGTGCCAGCAGTTACCAACGTCAAAGCTCTGGAAACACCATATATTTT.

In the case of this clonotype: A clone one base away is much larger, so this may be a read error. The chain uses TRBV5-6 and TRBJ2-1, with D maybe TRBD2 (7 bases). Deletions cut 0 bases from V and 6 bases from J, with 13 bases between. This CDR3 contains 15 residues. The germline V gene has CDR1 SGHDT and CDR2 YYEEEE. In DNA, the CDR3 is TGTGCCAGCAGCTTGGGCATGGGGGGGCTCAATGAGCAGTTCTTC. This gives the protein CASSLGMGGLNEQFF. The variable domain in full, with the rest retrieved from reference TRBV5-6 and TRBJ2-1, is DAGVTQSPTHLIKTRGQQVTLRCSPKSGHDTVSWYQQALGQGPQFIFQYYEEEERQRGNFPDRFSGHQFPNYSSELNVNALLLGDSALYLCASSLGMGGLNEQFFGPGTRLTVL.

This clonotype was seen ten or more times. The chain carries TRBV6-2 or TRBV6-3 and TRBJ2-6; 12 bases line up with TRBD1. This CDR3 has 19 residues. Trimming took 6 bases from V and 0 from J; bases not matched to a gene: 9. Germline V gene sequence: CDR1 MNHEY, CDR2 SVGEGT. Here the CDR3 reads CASSGTGGFLNSGANVLTF. The CDR3 DNA follows: TGTGCCAGCAGCGGGACAGGGGGCTTCCTCAACTCTGGGGCCAACGTCCTGACTTTC.

The V gene is TRBV5-1, the J gene TRBJ2-7; perhaps TRBD1 as D (7 bases). CDR3 length: 15 residues. Trimming took 1 base from V and 4 from J, leaving 15 bases between them. Germline CDR1 is SGHRS and CDR2 is YFSETQ. As DNA, the CDR3 is TGCGCCAGCAGCTTGCAGCAGACAGGGACTTACGAGCAGTACTTC. Translating gives CASSLQQTGTYEQYF.

This clonotype was observed a handful of times. This rearrangement joins TRBV5-4 to TRBJ2-5; TRBD2 might be the D (6 bases). The CDR3 is made up of 16 amino acids. Germline loops: CDR1 SGHNT, CDR2 YYREEE (reference sequence). V gave up 4 bases and J gave up 5 bases, with 21 bases separating them. CDR3 DNA: TGTGCCAGCAGCCCCCTCGACTTGGCGGGGCGGGAGACCCAGTACTTC. As protein: CASSPLDLAGRETQYF.

This clonotype was seen a few times. A much larger clone lies one base from this, so it may be a read error. This sequence joins TRBV6-5 and TRBJ1-2; 9 nucleotides align to TRBD1. V shed 2 bases and J 2 bases; nucleotides not matched to a gene: 0. The germline CDR1 and CDR2 sequences are MNHEY and SVGAGI. The CDR3 is 14 amino acids. In DNA, the CDR3 is TGTGCCAGCAGTTACGACAGGGGGAACTATGGCTACACCTTC. It encodes CASSYDRGNYGYTF.

Worth noting for this clonotype: A much bigger clone sits one base away, suggesting this may be a read error. CDR3 amino acids: CVSSQDNLF. CDR3 in DNA: TGTGTCAGCAGCCAAGATAACCTCTTC. The genes are TRBV4-1 and TRBJ2-4; D is unresolved. Per the germline V gene, CDR1 is MGHRA and CDR2 is YSYEKL. This CDR3 contains 9 residues.